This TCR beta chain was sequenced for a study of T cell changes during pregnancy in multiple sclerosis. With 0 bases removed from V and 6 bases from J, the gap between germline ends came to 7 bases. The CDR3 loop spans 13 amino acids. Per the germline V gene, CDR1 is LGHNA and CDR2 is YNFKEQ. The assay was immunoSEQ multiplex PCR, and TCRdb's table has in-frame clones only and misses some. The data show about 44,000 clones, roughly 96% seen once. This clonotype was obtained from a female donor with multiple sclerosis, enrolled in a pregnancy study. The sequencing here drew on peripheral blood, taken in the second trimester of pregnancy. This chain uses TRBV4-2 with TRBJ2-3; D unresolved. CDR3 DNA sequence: TGTGCCAGCAGCCAAGAGAGCAGGGATACGCAGTATTTT. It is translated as CASSQESRDTQYF.